This T cell receptor (beta chain) derives from a study of blood T cell repertoires in COVID-19. Study-level background: The analysed material was cDNA or gDNA that came from T cells, B-cell-depleted T cells, or PBMCs.

Clones were sequenced by immunoSEQ multiplex PCR, and TCRdb holds only the in-frame ones, with some missing. The sample consists of roughly 190,000 clones, 80% to 90% of them appearing once. The origin of this receptor is a man between 25 and 39 years old with active or convalescent COVID-19. Input material: peripheral blood.

CDR3 sequence: CASNAGQGAETQYF. The CDR3, as DNA: TGTGCCAGCAACGCCGGACAGGGGGCCGAGACCCAGTACTTC. The chain is built from TRBV25-1 and TRBJ2-5, with 11 bases fitting TRBD1. Germline CDR1 is MGHDK and CDR2 is SYGVNS. J was trimmed by 5 bases and V by 7 bases; bases with no gene match: 6. The CDR3 is 14 amino acids.